A selection of T cell receptor beta chains follows, all from one sample in a study of cytomegalovirus exposure and HLA in healthy donors. Here immunoSEQ multiplex PCR was the method, and the copy in TCRdb shows in-frame clones only, minus some. Counted here are roughly 200,000 clones, around 80% occurring once; the ten biggest clones make up around 1.7%. The specimen sequenced was PBMCs. These receptors all come from a woman under 30 in good health and CMV-seronegative. CDR3s include the opening cysteine and the closing phenylalanine or tryptophan. A D gene is named only where the DNA matches it firmly. Rows give clone size only sometimes, using once, few, many, or a class for an expanded clone.

clone_size | d_call | j_call | v_call | cdr3_aa | cdr3_nt
. | TRBD1 | TRBJ2-7 | TRBV28 | CASRGQGEYEQYF | TGTGCCAGCAGAGGACAGGGAGAGTACGAGCAGTACTTC
. | TRBD2 | TRBJ2-1 | TRBV5-8 | CASTRGRQSYNEQFF | TGTGCCAGCACGCGGGGGAGACAGAGCTACAATGAGCAGTTCTTC
. | . | TRBJ1-4 | TRBV28 | CASTTGGKLFF | TGTGCCAGCACGACCGGGGGAAAACTGTTTTTT
. | TRBD2 | TRBJ2-2 | TRBV28 | CASSSGGSSSGELFF | TGTGCCAGCAGTTCGGGCGGGAGTAGCTCCGGGGAGCTGTTTTTT
once | TRBD1 | TRBJ2-2 | TRBV7-2 | CASSSTGGGGELFF | TGTGCCAGCAGCTCGACAGGGGGTGGCGGGGAGCTGTTTTTT
few | TRBD2 | TRBJ2-1 | TRBV7-8 | CASSLAGGGLAGGYNEQFF | TGTGCCAGCAGCTTAGCCGGAGGGGGACTAGCGGGAGGCTACAATGAGCAGTTCTTC
. | TRBD2 | TRBJ2-1 | TRBV7-2 | CASGDSGRSYNEQFF | TGTGCCAGCGGTGATAGCGGGAGGTCCTACAATGAGCAGTTCTTC
few | . | TRBJ1-2 | TRBV5-6 | CASSFYNRVEGGYTF | TGTGCCAGCAGCTTCTATAACCGGGTGGAGGGTGGCTACACCTTC
. | TRBD2 | TRBJ2-2 | TRBV7-8 | CASSYSGASNTGELFF | TGTGCCAGCAGCTACAGCGGGGCGTCGAACACCGGGGAGCTGTTTTTT
. | . | TRBJ2-1 | TRBV25-1 | CASSEEASFPSYNEQFF | TGTGCCAGCAGTGAGGAGGCTAGTTTCCCCTCCTACAATGAGCAGTTCTTC
. | . | TRBJ1-2 | TRBV7-9 | CASRKDSRSGYTF | TGTGCCAGCAGAAAAGACAGTCGCTCTGGCTACACCTTC
. | . | TRBJ2-3 | TRBV28 | CASSRPGREGTQYF | TGTGCCAGTTCACGCCCGGGGAGAGAGGGTACGCAGTATTTT
. | TRBD2 | TRBJ2-1 | TRBV7-2 | CASSLAGTSRRYNEQFF | TGTGCCAGCAGCTTAGCGGGGACTAGCCGGCGATACAATGAGCAGTTCTTC
. | TRBD1 | TRBJ1-2 | TRBV9 | CASSVGDRGYGYTF | TGTGCCAGCAGCGTTGGGGACAGGGGATATGGCTACACCTTC
. | TRBD1 | TRBJ2-7 | TRBV28 | CASIRQGLLSYEQYF | TGTGCCAGCATTAGACAGGGGCTCCTATCCTACGAGCAGTACTTC
. | . | TRBJ1-1 | TRBV11-2 | CASSLALASAFF | TGTGCCAGCAGCTTAGCCCTCGCGTCGGCTTTCTTT